This is a list of T cell receptor beta chains from one sample in a study of T cell changes during pregnancy in multiple sclerosis. Measured with immunoSEQ multiplex PCR; TCRdb has only the in-frame clones, and not every one. Of around 130,000 clones listed, 93% are singletons. Specimen: peripheral blood, collected before pregnancy. Receptor source: a female donor with multiple sclerosis, enrolled in a pregnancy study. Both conserved end residues are part of each CDR3. D genes are given only for firm matches. Size tells how often a clone was seen (once, few, many) or the class of an expanded clone, and some rows leave it out.

CDR3nt	CDR3aa	abundance	d_gene	v_gene	j_gene
TGTGCCAGCAGCCCCGGACTAGCGGGAGCCCATGAGCAGTTCTTC	CASSPGLAGAHEQFF	NA	TRBD2	TRBV7-9	TRBJ2-1
TGCAGTGCCAGGGTTGACTATGGCTACACCTTC	CSARVDYGYTF	NA	NA	TRBV20-1	TRBJ1-2
TGTGCCAGCAGTTACTCAGGACAGGGGGCCTCCGAGCAGTACTTC	CASSYSGQGASEQYF	once	TRBD1	TRBV6-5	TRBJ2-7
TGTGCCAGCTCACCCCGGACAGAAGAGACCCAGTACTTC	CASSPRTEETQYF	NA	NA	TRBV18	TRBJ2-5
TGTGCCAGCAGTGAATTTGGAGGGGATGCTTACAATGAGCAGTTCTTC	CASSEFGGDAYNEQFF	NA	NA	TRBV25-1	TRBJ2-1
TGTGCCAGCAGCCCCCGGCCGGCTAGCACCCCCGCACTGAATGAGCAGTTCTTC	CASSPRPASTPALNEQFF	NA	NA	TRBV11-2	TRBJ2-1
TGTGCCAGCAGTTACTCGAAACGGTCGGGGGAGCTGTTTTTT	CASSYSKRSGELFF	NA	NA	TRBV6-5	TRBJ2-2
TGTGCCAGCAGCTTGGTGCGGGGACCGAAGTCCTACGAGCAGTACTTC	CASSLVRGPKSYEQYF	NA	NA	TRBV5-6	TRBJ2-7
TGTGCCAGCAGTTTAGTGCGGGAGATGTACAATGAGCAGTTCTTC	CASSLVREMYNEQFF	NA	TRBD2	TRBV27	TRBJ2-1
TGTGCCAGCACCGAACAGGGGATCCCCTACGAGCAGTACTTC	CASTEQGIPYEQYF	NA	TRBD1	TRBV5-6	TRBJ2-7
TGTGCCAGCAGTAGTCCGGGACAGCGAACATATGGCTACACCTTC	CASSSPGQRTYGYTF	NA	TRBD1	TRBV6-6	TRBJ1-2
TGTGCCAGCAGCTTTGGGTCAAGCGGCAACACAGATACGCAGTATTTT	CASSFGSSGNTDTQYF	NA	NA	TRBV5-8	TRBJ2-3
TGTGCCAGCAGCCAAGGCAGGGGGTCGGACTACGGGCAGTACTTC	CASSQGRGSDYGQYF	NA	NA	TRBV4-2	TRBJ2-7
TGTGCCAGCTCACCGAATCCAACAGGGGGCAGCGGTCAGCCCCAGCATTTT	CASSPNPTGGSGQPQHF	NA	TRBD1	TRBV18	TRBJ1-5
TGTGCCAGCAGCTCCAGGACAGGGGGCAGAGGCTACACCTTC	CASSSRTGGRGYTF	NA	TRBD1	TRBV7-2	TRBJ1-2
TGTGCCAGCAGCTTCCTCCCCCGCGGGAGCCCAGATACGCAGTATTTT	CASSFLPRGSPDTQYF	NA	TRBD2	TRBV5-4	TRBJ2-3
TGCGCCAGCAGCTGGACAGGGAGGAATGAAAAACTGTTTTTT	CASSWTGRNEKLFF	NA	TRBD1	TRBV5-1	TRBJ1-4
TGTGCCAGCAGTTTGACAGGGATTGCCTATAATTCACCCCTCCACTTT	CASSLTGIAYNSPLHF	NA	TRBD1	TRBV27	TRBJ1-6
TGTGCCAGCAGTTTACAACAGGGCGGGTCTTACGAGCAGTACTTC	CASSLQQGGSYEQYF	NA	NA	TRBV27	TRBJ2-7
TGTGCCAGTAGGATGCGGGGGGAGGCCTCCTACGAGCAGTACTTC	CASRMRGEASYEQYF	NA	TRBD2	TRBV19	TRBJ2-7
TGCGCCAGCAGCCAACCGGAACGGACTAGCGGGTCTTCTAGCACAGATACGCAGTATTTT	CASSQPERTSGSSSTDTQYF	NA	TRBD2	TRBV4-1	TRBJ2-3
TGTGCCAGCAGCTCCTCGCCTAGCGGGAGGGTCGGCGGGGAGCTGTTTTTT	CASSSSPSGRVGGELFF	NA	TRBD2	TRBV7-8	TRBJ2-2
TGTGCCAGCAGCTCACCCCCGGGACTAGCGGGAACTCACAATGAGCAGTTCTTC	CASSSPPGLAGTHNEQFF	NA	TRBD2	TRBV7-3	TRBJ2-1
TGCGCCAGCAGCTCCACTTCCGACAGGGGGACTTCACCCCTCCACTTT	CASSSTSDRGTSPLHF	NA	TRBD1	TRBV5-1	TRBJ1-6
TGTGCCATCGGGCAGGATACCGTCTCTGGAAACACCATATATTTT	CAIGQDTVSGNTIYF	NA	NA	TRBV10-3	TRBJ1-3
TGTGCCACCGGGGGACAGGCGGACACTGAAGCTTTCTTT	CATGGQADTEAFF	NA	TRBD1	TRBV19	TRBJ1-1
TGTGCCAGCAGCTTAGGAAGGGGGAGCGGCTACACCTTC	CASSLGRGSGYTF	once	NA	TRBV11-2	TRBJ1-2
TGTGCCAGCTCACGGGACAGCGAGAGGGAAAAACTGTTTTTT	CASSRDSEREKLFF	few	TRBD1	TRBV18	TRBJ1-4
TGTGCCAGCAGCCAAGCCCAGGGTGGGGGGGGCGGCTCCTACGAGCAGTACTTC	CASSQAQGGGGGSYEQYF	NA	NA	TRBV4-2	TRBJ2-7
TGTGCCAGCAGTGAAGGGAGACTCCCTAGGACAGATACGCAGTATTTT	CASSEGRLPRTDTQYF	NA	NA	TRBV2	TRBJ2-3
TGTGCCAGCAGTCCAGGACAGCCCTATGGCTACACCTTC	CASSPGQPYGYTF	NA	NA	TRBV28	TRBJ1-2
TGTGCCAGCAGGGGCCCGGGACAGGGGGTTTATAGCAATCAGCCCCAGCATTTT	CASRGPGQGVYSNQPQHF	NA	TRBD1	TRBV28	TRBJ1-5
TGTGCCTGGACACGGGGTGTGAACACTGAAGCTTTCTTT	CAWTRGVNTEAFF	NA	NA	TRBV30	TRBJ1-1
TGTGCCAGCAGCCCCGGACAGGGGAGGCCTGAAGCTTTCTTT	CASSPGQGRPEAFF	NA	TRBD1	TRBV5-4	TRBJ1-1
TGTGCCAGCGGGGGCACCAAGGCCTACGAGCAGTACTTC	CASGGTKAYEQYF	NA	NA	TRBV6-1	TRBJ2-7
TGTGCCAGCAGCCGGATAAGCCAGGGCGGGGTAGGCAATGAGCAGTTCTTC	CASSRISQGGVGNEQFF	once	NA	TRBV6-4	TRBJ2-1
TGTGCCAGCAGTTCTACTAGCGGGGATCCCTACGAGCAGTACTTC	CASSSTSGDPYEQYF	NA	TRBD2	TRBV6-1	TRBJ2-7
TGCGCCAGCAGCAAGCCGGACACCCCTAATGAAAAACTGTTTTTT	CASSKPDTPNEKLFF	NA	NA	TRBV5-1	TRBJ1-4
TGTGCCAGCAGTGAACCAGGGTCTCTGTTTTTT	CASSEPGSLFF	NA	NA	TRBV2	TRBJ1-4
TGTGCCAGCAGCGCGGGACAGGGGGCAAGCAATCAGCCCCAGCATTTT	CASSAGQGASNQPQHF	NA	TRBD1	TRBV9	TRBJ1-5
TGTGCCAGCAGCGTAGACCCGGGAACAAACCCTAGCACAGATACGCAGTATTTT	CASSVDPGTNPSTDTQYF	NA	NA	TRBV9	TRBJ2-3
TGCGCCAGCAGCCAGGGGATGGGGACTGAAGCTTTCTTT	CASSQGMGTEAFF	few	NA	TRBV5-1	TRBJ1-1
TGTGCCAGCAGTTACTCGTCGGGGGGCAAGGGGGAGCTGTTTTTT	CASSYSSGGKGELFF	NA	NA	TRBV6-5	TRBJ2-2
TGTGCCAGCAGTTTCCTGTCTAGGGAGCAGTACTTC	CASSFLSREQYF	once	NA	TRBV28	TRBJ2-7
TGTGCCAGCAGCTTGTCGCGGAGCTCCTACGAGCAGTACTTC	CASSLSRSSYEQYF	NA	NA	TRBV5-6	TRBJ2-7
TGTGCCAGCATCCAGCGGGGCGGGGGCGAGCAGTACTTC	CASIQRGGGEQYF	NA	TRBD2	TRBV11-1	TRBJ2-7
TGTGCCAGCAGTTCTTGGGACAGGGAGGAAAAACTGTTTTTT	CASSSWDREEKLFF	NA	TRBD1	TRBV27	TRBJ1-4
TGTGCCAGCAGCCGGACTAGCGGAGGTAAAAGCACAGATACGCAGTATTTT	CASSRTSGGKSTDTQYF	NA	TRBD2	TRBV7-3	TRBJ2-3
TGCGCCAGCAGCCCGGACAGGGGGTACACCGGGGAGCTGTTTTTT	CASSPDRGYTGELFF	NA	TRBD1	TRBV5-1	TRBJ2-2
TGCGCCAGCAGCCAAGATCCTACAGGGGTCTCCACCCTCCACTTT	CASSQDPTGVSTLHF	NA	TRBD1	TRBV5-1	TRBJ1-6
TGTGCCAGCAGTGAAGTTAGGGCGCGGAGGACTGAAGCTTTCTTT	CASSEVRARRTEAFF	NA	NA	TRBV2	TRBJ1-1